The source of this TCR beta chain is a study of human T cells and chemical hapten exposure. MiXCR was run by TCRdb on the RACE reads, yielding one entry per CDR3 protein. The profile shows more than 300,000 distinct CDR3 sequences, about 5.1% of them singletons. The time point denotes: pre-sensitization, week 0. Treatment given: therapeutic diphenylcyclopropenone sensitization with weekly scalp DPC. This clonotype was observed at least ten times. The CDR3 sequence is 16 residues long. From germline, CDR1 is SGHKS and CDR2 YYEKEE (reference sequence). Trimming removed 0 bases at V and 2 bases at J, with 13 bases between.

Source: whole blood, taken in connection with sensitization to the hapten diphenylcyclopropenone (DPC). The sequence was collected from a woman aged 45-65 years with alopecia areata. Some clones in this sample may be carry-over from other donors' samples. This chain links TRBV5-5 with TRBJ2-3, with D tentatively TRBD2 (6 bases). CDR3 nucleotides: TGTGCCAGCAGCTTGGAATTCGGGACTGTCACAGATACGCAGTATTTT. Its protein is CASSLEFGTVTDTQYF.